The sequence of this TCR beta chain was determined in a study of T cells in Graves' hyperthyroidism and ophthalmopathy. Study-level results: Prediction of ophthalmopathy progression came a median around 6.5 months pre-onset. Most thyroid-expanded clonotypes above 0.001 were also found in blood.

Template material for amplifying TCR beta CDR3 regions consisted of RNA transcripts. When the TCR CDR3 underwent first-round RT-PCR, the HTBI primer set was used. TCRdb called the multiplex PCR reads again in MiXCR, with one record for every CDR3 protein. This table holds approximately 380,000 distinct CDR3 sequences, more than 13% found once. Turning to this clonotype: Its antigen is not known.

In germline, CDR1 is MNHEY, CDR2 SMNVEV (reference sequence). The CDR3 totals 16 residues. Losses at the gene ends were 7 bases for V and 0 bases for J; bases not matched to a gene: 8. Uncontrolled infection, other autoimmune disease, pregnancy or lactation led to exclusion. The V gene is TRBV27, the J gene TRBJ2-1; 8 nucleotides match TRBD2. The material sequenced was blood. The receptor comes from a man over 45 with Graves' ophthalmopathy. The CDR3 region has the DNA TGTGCCAGCACCCAACGGGGGGGGAGCTCCTACAATGAGCAGTTCTTC. Translating gives CASTQRGGSSYNEQFF.